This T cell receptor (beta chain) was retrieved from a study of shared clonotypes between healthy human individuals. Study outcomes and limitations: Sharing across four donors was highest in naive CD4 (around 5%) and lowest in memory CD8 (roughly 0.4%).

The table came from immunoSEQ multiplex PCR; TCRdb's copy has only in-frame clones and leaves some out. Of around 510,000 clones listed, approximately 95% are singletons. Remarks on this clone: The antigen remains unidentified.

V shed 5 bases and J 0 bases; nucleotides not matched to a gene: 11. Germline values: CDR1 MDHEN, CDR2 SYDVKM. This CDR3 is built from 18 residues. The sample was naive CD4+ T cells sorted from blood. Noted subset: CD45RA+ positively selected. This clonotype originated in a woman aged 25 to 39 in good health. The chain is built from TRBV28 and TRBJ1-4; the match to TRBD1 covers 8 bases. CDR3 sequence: CASSPRTGRGATNEKLFF. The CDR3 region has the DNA TGTGCCAGCAGTCCACGGACAGGGCGGGGGGCAACTAATGAAAAACTGTTTTTT. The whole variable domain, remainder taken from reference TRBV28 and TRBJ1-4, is DVKVTQSSRYLVKRTGEKVFLECVQDMDHENMFWYRQDPGLGLRLIYFSYDVKMKEKGDIPEGYSVSREKKERFSLILESASTNQTSMYLCASSPRTGRGATNEKLFFGSGTQLSVL.